Listed here are 17 T cell receptor beta chains from one sample, sequenced in a study of cytomegalovirus exposure and HLA in healthy donors. Data came from immunoSEQ multiplex PCR; TCRdb stores just in-frame clones and leaves some out. The sample shows over 150,000 clones, about nine tenths of them seen only once. Input material: PBMCs. The receptors stem from a man younger than 35 in good health and CMV-seropositive.

This clone was seen only once. The genes are TRBV14 and TRBJ2-2, with D possibly being TRBD1 (7 bases). This CDR3 comprises 17 residues. The germline V gene has CDR1 SGHDN and CDR2 FVKESK. V was pared by 0 bases and J by 10 bases, with 21 bases between. The CDR3, as DNA: TGTGCCAGCAGCCAAGACCCGCACAGGGGACTGCCGGAGGAGCTGTTTTTT. Translating gives CASSQDPHRGLPEELFF.

The genes are TRBV5-1 and TRBJ2-7, with D possibly matching TRBD1 (6 bases). The CDR3 consists of 12 residues. V lost 4 bases and J lost 7, with 12 bases in between. CDR1 SGHRS and CDR2 YFSETQ come from the germline V gene. CDR3 nucleotides: TGCGCCAGCAGCCAACTAGACAGGGAGCAGTACTTC. This encodes CASSQLDREQYF.

For the CDR3, the DNA is TGTGCCAGCAGTAGGAGCCATGGGACTACCCGGCAGTACTTC. It codes for CASSRSHGTTRQYF. The rearrangement uses TRBV28 and TRBJ2-7; 7 bases match TRBD2. This CDR3 spans 14 amino acids. V trimming: 5 bases; J trimming: 9 bases; junction bases outside the gene matches: 13. From germline, CDR1 is MDHEN and CDR2 SYDVKM.

This chain connects TRBV7-9 to TRBJ2-6; D is perhaps TRBD2 (6 bases). Germline V gene data show CDR1 as SEHNR and CDR2 as FQNEAQ (reference sequence). This CDR3 spans 13 amino acids. V was cut by 3 bases and J by 8 bases, with 8 bases left in between. The CDR3 reads CASSLGGTNVLTF. The CDR3 DNA reads as TGTGCCAGCAGCTTGGGGGGTACCAACGTCCTGACTTTC.

The V gene is TRBV6-5, the J gene TRBJ1-2; 7 positions match TRBD1. CDR1 is MNHEY and CDR2 is SVGAGI in the germline V gene. CDR3 size: 12 residues. The V gene end was trimmed by 5 bases and the J gene end by 6 bases; junction bases not matched to a gene: 3. In DNA, the CDR3 is TGTGCCAGCAGTGATGACAGGGATGGCTACACCTTC. This encodes CASSDDRDGYTF.

The chain employs TRBV29-1 and TRBJ2-1; maybe TRBD2 (5 bases). V was shortened by 4 bases and J by 3 bases, with 10 bases between the two germline ends. The CDR3 contains 13 residues. CDR1 SQVTM and CDR2 ANQGSEA come from the germline V gene. As DNA, the CDR3 is TGCAGCGTTGCCGGAGCGGTCTACAATGAGCAGTTCTTC. This codes for CSVAGAVYNEQFF.

This chain uses TRBV7-9 with TRBJ1-2, with no clear D. Per the germline V gene, CDR1 is SEHNR and CDR2 is FQNEAQ (reference sequence). The CDR3 length is 13 residues. Trimming took 3 bases from V and 8 from J, leaving 13 bases between them. CDR3 region: CASSFSEGTGYTF. For the CDR3, the DNA is TGTGCCAGCAGCTTTTCTGAGGGAACCGGCTACACCTTC.

The chain uses TRBV27 and TRBJ1-2, with TRBD1 matching 7 bases. The CDR3 runs to 16 residues. Germline assignment: CDR1 MNHEY and CDR2 SMNVEV (reference sequence). V gave up 5 bases and J gave up 3 bases; unmatched junction bases: 12. CDR3 in amino acids: CASSPHTDRTDYGYTF. DNA of the CDR3: TGTGCCAGCAGTCCACACACGGACAGGACAGACTATGGCTACACCTTC.

This sequence joins TRBV15 and TRBJ1-5; D is uncertain. This CDR3 is built from 17 residues. Trimming pared 0 bases from V and 0 bases from J, leaving 12 bases between. Germline-derived CDR1 and CDR2 are LNHNV and YYDKDF (reference sequence). DNA for the CDR3: TGTGCCACCAGCAGAGATACTACGGGGTATAGCAATCAGCCCCAGCATTTT. Protein: CATSRDTTGYSNQPQHF. The full variable domain, rest sourced from reference TRBV15 and TRBJ1-5, is DAMVIQNPRYQVTQFGKPVTLSCSQTLNHNVMYWYQQKSSQAPKLLFHYYDKDFNNEADTPDNFQSRRPNTSFCFLDIRSPGLGDTAMYLCATSRDTTGYSNQPQHFGDGTRLSIL.

The rearrangement joins TRBV5-6 to TRBJ2-1; 10 nucleotides agree with TRBD2. Trimming removed 0 bases from V and 5 bases from J; junction bases left unmatched: 5. From germline, CDR1 is SGHDT and CDR2 YYEEEE. The CDR3 covers 16 residues. This CDR3 reads CASSLAGTSANNEQFF. The DNA for the CDR3 is TGTGCCAGCAGCTTGGCCGGGACTAGCGCAAACAATGAGCAGTTCTTC. Full variable domain (remainder filled in from reference TRBV5-6 and TRBJ2-1): DAGVTQSPTHLIKTRGQQVTLRCSPKSGHDTVSWYQQALGQGPQFIFQYYEEEERQRGNFPDRFSGHQFPNYSSELNVNALLLGDSALYLCASSLAGTSANNEQFFGPGTRLTVL.

CDR3 region: CASSTHSGRSYNEQFF. The CDR3 DNA sequence: TGTGCCAGCAGCACACATAGCGGGCGCTCCTACAATGAGCAGTTCTTC. The chain has TRBV11-2 and TRBJ2-1; TRBD2 matches 7 bases. Trimming cost V 5 bases and J 0 bases; bases outside gene matches: 7. Germline assignment: CDR1 SGHAT and CDR2 FQNNGV. This CDR3 contains 16 residues.

This clone has a single count. The rearrangement links TRBV14 to TRBJ2-7; 10 bases fit TRBD2. Germline values: CDR1 SGHDN, CDR2 FVKESK. V shed 0 bases, J shed 1 base, and the junction held 3 bases outside the gene matches. The CDR3 is made up of 16 amino acids. The CDR3 DNA reads TGTGCCAGCAGCCAAGATGAGCGGGAGGGGTCCTACGAGCAGTACTTC. Translation gives CASSQDEREGSYEQYF.

The V call is TRBV7-9, the J call TRBJ2-5; 8 nucleotides align to TRBD2. Trimming removed 5 bases from V and 1 base from J; junction bases left unmatched: 6. CDR1 and CDR2 (germline): SEHNR, FQNEAQ (reference sequence). This CDR3 has 15 amino acids. The CDR3 DNA reads TGTGCCAGCAGCAAAACTAGCGGCCTCCAAGAGACCCAGTACTTC. As protein: CASSKTSGLQETQYF. Supplemented by reference TRBV7-9 and TRBJ2-5, the full variable domain reads DTGVSQNPRHKITKRGQNVTFRCDPISEHNRLYWYRQTLGQGPEFLTYFQNEAQLEKSRLLSDRFSAERPKGSFSTLEIQRTEQGDSAMYLCASSKTSGLQETQYFGPGTRLLVL.

This chain joins TRBV7-9 and TRBJ2-2; 12 bases match TRBD2. V dropped 9 bases and J dropped 2; count of bases not matched to a gene: 10. This CDR3 is built from 17 residues. In germline, CDR1 is SEHNR, CDR2 FQNEAQ (reference sequence). CDR3 region: CASESLAGGPNTGELFF. The CDR3 region has the DNA TGTGCCAGTGAGAGTCTAGCGGGAGGGCCTAACACCGGGGAGCTGTTTTTT.

This rearrangement joins TRBV18 to TRBJ1-4, with TRBD1 identical over 8 bases. Germline V gene lookup returns CDR1 KGHSH and CDR2 LQKENI. CDR3 size: 16 residues. V gave up 3 bases and J gave up 3 bases; unmatched junction bases: 6. In DNA, the CDR3 is TGTGCCAGCTCACCCGGACAGGGATCTCCTAATGAAAAACTGTTTTTT. This gives the protein CASSPGQGSPNEKLFF. The full variable domain, completed using reference TRBV18 and TRBJ1-4, is NAGVMQNPRHLVRRRGQEARLRCSPMKGHSHVYWYRQLPEEGLKFMVYLQKENIIDESGMPKERFSAEFPKEGPSILRIQQVVRGDSAAYFCASSPGQGSPNEKLFFGSGTQLSVL.

This clone has just a few counts. J is TRBJ2-7 and V is TRBV28, with a weak D call TRBD2 (7 bases). The CDR3 totals 15 residues. The V end lost 3 bases, the J end lost 0 bases, and 12 bases lay between the germline ends. The germline CDR1 and CDR2 sequences are MDHEN and SYDVKM. DNA for the CDR3: TGTGCCAGCAGTTTTCGGGGGGCCAGCTCCTACGAGCAGTACTTC. It translates to CASSFRGASSYEQYF.

Here the CDR3 reads CASSLVPRNTGELFF. The CDR3 bases are TGTGCCAGCAGTTTGGTGCCGAGGAACACCGGGGAGCTGTTTTTT. This sequence joins TRBV27 and TRBJ2-2; no definite D call. Germline V gene lookup returns CDR1 MNHEY and CDR2 SMNVEV (reference sequence). CDR3 size: 15 residues. V dropped 3 bases and J dropped 1 base, with 9 bases sitting between them.